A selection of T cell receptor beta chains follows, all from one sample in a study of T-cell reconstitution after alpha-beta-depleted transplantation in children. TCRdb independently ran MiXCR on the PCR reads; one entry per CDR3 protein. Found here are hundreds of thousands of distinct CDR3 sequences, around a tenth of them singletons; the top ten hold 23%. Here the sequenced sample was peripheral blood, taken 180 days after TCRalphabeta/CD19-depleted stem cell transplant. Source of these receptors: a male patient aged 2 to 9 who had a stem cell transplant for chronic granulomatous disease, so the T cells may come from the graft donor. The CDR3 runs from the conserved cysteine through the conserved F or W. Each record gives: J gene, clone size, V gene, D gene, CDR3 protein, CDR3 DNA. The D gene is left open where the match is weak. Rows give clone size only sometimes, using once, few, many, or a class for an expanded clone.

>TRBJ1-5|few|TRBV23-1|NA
CASSRGYSNQPQHF
TGCGCCAGCAGTCGCGGGTATAGCAATCAGCCCCAGCATTTT
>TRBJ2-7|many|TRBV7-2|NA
CASSLAQRSYEQYF
TGTGCCAGCAGCTTAGCCCAGCGTTCCTACGAGCAGTACTTC
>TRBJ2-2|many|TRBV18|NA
CASSLIRDDTGELFF
TGTGCCAGCTCACTAATCCGGGACGATACCGGGGAGCTGTTTTTT
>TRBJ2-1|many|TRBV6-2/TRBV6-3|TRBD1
CASSLNLRGLNEQFF
TGTGCCAGCAGTCTAAATCTCAGGGGGCTTAATGAGCAGTTCTTC
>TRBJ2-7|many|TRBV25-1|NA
CASSDLRGPYEQYF
TGTGCCAGCAGTGATCTGAGGGGACCTTACGAGCAGTACTTC
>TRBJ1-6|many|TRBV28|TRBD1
CAVSGTGASPLHF
TGTGCCGTCTCTGGGACAGGAGCTTCACCCCTCCACTTT
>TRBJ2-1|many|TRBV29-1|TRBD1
CSVDLGQINNEQFF
TGCAGCGTTGATTTGGGACAGATCAACAATGAGCAGTTCTTC
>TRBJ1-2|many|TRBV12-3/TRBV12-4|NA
CASSYHDTSNYGYTF
TGTGCCAGCAGTTATCATGACACCTCTAACTATGGCTACACCTTC
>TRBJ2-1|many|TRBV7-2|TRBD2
CASSLGVRGSYNEQFF
TGTGCCAGCAGCTTAGGGGTGCGGGGGAGCTACAATGAGCAGTTCTTC
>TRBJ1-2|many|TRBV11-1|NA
CASSRPSQGVFKGSYGYTF
TGTGCCAGCAGCCGTCCCTCACAGGGTGTGTTTAAGGGATCCTATGGCTACACCTTC
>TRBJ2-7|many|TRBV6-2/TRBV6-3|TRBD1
CASRPPGQGDYEQYF
TGTGCCAGCAGGCCTCCGGGACAGGGTGACTACGAGCAGTACTTC
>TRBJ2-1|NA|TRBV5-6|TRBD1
CASSQIPGQIQSEQFF
TGTGCCAGCAGCCAAATCCCGGGACAGATCCAATCTGAGCAGTTCTTC
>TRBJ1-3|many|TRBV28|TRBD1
CASLRGPGNTIYF
TGTGCCAGCTTGAGGGGGCCTGGAAACACCATATATTTT
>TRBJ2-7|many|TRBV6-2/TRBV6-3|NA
CASTDIARNYEQYF
TGTGCCAGCACTGACATTGCCCGCAACTACGAGCAGTACTTC
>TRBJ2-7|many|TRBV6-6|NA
CASTSQGGEQYF
TGTGCCAGCACCTCTCAGGGGGGCGAGCAGTACTTC
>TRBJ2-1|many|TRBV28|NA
CASSTGLSSYNEQFF
TGTGCCAGCAGTACAGGACTGAGCTCCTACAATGAGCAGTTCTTC
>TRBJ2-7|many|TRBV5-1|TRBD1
CASSIGTEASYEQYF
TGCGCCAGCAGCATAGGGACAGAGGCCTCCTACGAGCAGTACTTC
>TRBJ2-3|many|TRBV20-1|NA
CSASGDSADTQYF
TGCAGTGCTTCCGGGGACTCAGCAGATACGCAGTATTTT
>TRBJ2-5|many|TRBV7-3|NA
CASSLKGGQETQYF
TGTGCCAGCAGCTTAAAAGGGGGTCAAGAGACCCAGTACTTC
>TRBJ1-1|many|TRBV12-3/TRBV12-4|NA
CASSFHGLVAFF
TGTGCCAGCAGTTTCCATGGGCTAGTAGCTTTCTTT
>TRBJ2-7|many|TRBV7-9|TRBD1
CASSYGTGTYEQYF
TGTGCCAGCAGCTACGGGACAGGGACCTACGAGCAGTACTTC
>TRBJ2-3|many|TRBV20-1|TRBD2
CSAHGTSGSMDTQYF
TGCAGTGCCCACGGGACTAGCGGGAGCATGGATACGCAGTATTTT
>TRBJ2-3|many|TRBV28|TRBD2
CASSLLRLAGGPDTQYF
TGTGCCAGCAGTTTACTCAGACTAGCGGGAGGCCCAGATACGCAGTATTTT
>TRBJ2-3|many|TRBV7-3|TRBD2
CASSLRSGGPPDTQYF
TGTGCCAGCAGCTTACGGAGCGGGGGCCCGCCAGATACGCAGTATTTT
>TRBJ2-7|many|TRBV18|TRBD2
CASSPPNTLAGRYEQYF
TGTGCCAGCTCACCACCCAACACTTTAGCGGGACGTTACGAGCAGTACTTC
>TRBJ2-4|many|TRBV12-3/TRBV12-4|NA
CASSLGGIQYF
TGTGCCAGCAGTCTCGGGGGAATACAGTACTTC
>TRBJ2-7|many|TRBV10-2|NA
CASTGTSYEQYF
TGCGCCAGTACAGGGACCTCGTACGAGCAGTACTTC
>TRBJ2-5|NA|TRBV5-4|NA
CASSVFRETQYF
TGTGCCAGCAGCGTCTTCCGGGAGACCCAGTACTTC
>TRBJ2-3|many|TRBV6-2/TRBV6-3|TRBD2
CASSYGTSGDTQYF
TGTGCCAGCAGTTACGGGACTAGCGGAGATACGCAGTATTTT
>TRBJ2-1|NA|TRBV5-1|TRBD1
CASRKGQTDNEQFF
TGCGCGAGCCGAAAGGGACAGACCGACAATGAGCAGTTCTTC
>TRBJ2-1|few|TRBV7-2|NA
CASSLVEGAGEQFF
TGTGCCAGCAGCTTAGTGGAAGGGGCAGGTGAGCAGTTCTTC